Listed here are 8 T cell receptor beta chains from one sample, sequenced in a study of blood T cell repertoires in COVID-19. Produced via immunoSEQ multiplex PCR; TCRdb's table is partial and in-frame only. The repertoire holds a few hundred thousand clones, with around 92% as singletons. The specimen was PBMCs or T cells enriched from blood (not recorded which). Every receptor here comes from a woman between 50 and 59 years old who had been exposed to COVID-19.

V is TRBV5-5 and J is TRBJ2-7, with D possibly TRBD2 on 6 matching bases. Germline CDR1 SGHKS, CDR2 YYEKEE (reference sequence). Trimming left V 4 bases short and J 6 bases short, with 14 bases between. The CDR3 consists of 13 residues. The chain's CDR3 is CASSLLGTGEQYF. In nucleotides, the CDR3 is TGTGCCAGCAGCCTGCTGGGGACTGGCGAGCAGTACTTC. Full variable domain (remainder filled in from reference TRBV5-5 and TRBJ2-7): DAGVTQSPTHLIKTRGQQVTLRCSPISGHKSVSWYQQVLGQGPQFIFQYYEKEERGRGNFPDRFSARQFPNYSSELNVNALLLGDSALYLCASSLLGTGEQYFGPGTRLTVT.

This clone has just one count. V and J are TRBV19 and TRBJ1-1, with TRBD1 as a possible D gene (5 bases). Germline V CDR1 and CDR2: LNHDA, SQIVND (reference sequence). The CDR3 length is 14 residues. Trimming pared 4 bases from V and 5 bases from J, leaving 14 bases between. CDR3 region: CASSTPRRGTEAFF. The CDR3 DNA reads TGTGCCAGTAGTACACCCCGACGGGGGACTGAAGCTTTCTTT.

This clone was counted once. The chain links TRBV2 to TRBJ2-2; 10 nucleotides match TRBD1. This CDR3 spans 14 amino acids. Germline trimming cut 6 bases from V and 6 bases from J; bases unmatched to any gene: 4. In germline, CDR1 is SNHLY, CDR2 FYNNEI. CDR3: CASRRQGAAGELFF. In DNA, the CDR3 is TGTGCCAGCAGGAGACAGGGGGCCGCCGGGGAGCTGTTTTTT.

The chain uses TRBV5-1 and TRBJ2-3, with D possibly being TRBD2 (6 bases). CDR1 is SGHRS and CDR2 is YFSETQ in the germline V gene. Between the trimmed V and J ends, which lost 0 bases and 3 bases, there was a span of 17 bases. CDR3 length: 17 residues. In DNA form, the CDR3 reads TGCGCCAGCAGCTTGGGAACGAGCGGAGGGAGAACAGATACGCAGTATTTT. It codes for CASSLGTSGGRTDTQYF.

The count of this clone is one. The chain uses TRBV27 and TRBJ2-2; TRBD1 matches 7 bases. Germline V CDR1 and CDR2: MNHEY, SMNVEV (reference sequence). This CDR3 is 18 amino acids long. After removal of 5 bases from V and 2 bases from J, the junction contained 14 bases not matched to a gene. Here the CDR3 DNA reads TGTGCCAGCAGTAGCCGAGCAGGGTGGGACAGCAACACCGGGGAGCTGTTTTTT. Translating it yields CASSSRAGWDSNTGELFF.

The gene calls are TRBV6-5 and TRBJ1-6, with 7 nucleotides matching TRBD1. The trim removed 6 bases at V and 5 bases at J, leaving 7 bases unmatched. The CDR3 spans 15 residues. CDR1 and CDR2 (germline): MNHEY, SVGAGI. CDR3 amino acids: CASRTQDRNNSPLHF. The CDR3 DNA reads as TGTGCCAGCAGAACCCAGGACAGGAATAATTCACCCCTCCACTTT.

This rearrangement joins TRBV9 to TRBJ2-7; D uncertain. The germline V gene has CDR1 SGDLS and CDR2 YYNGEE. Trimming left V 0 bases short and J 6 bases short, with 13 bases between. The CDR3 is made up of 14 amino acids. The CDR3 DNA sequence: TGTGCCAGCAGCGTAGAATCGGTCTCTAGCGAGCAGTACTTC. This sequence encodes CASSVESVSSEQYF.

This chain uses TRBV4-2 with TRBJ2-7; 9 positions agree with TRBD2. The CDR3 is 15 amino acids. CDR1 LGHNA and CDR2 YNFKEQ come from the germline V gene. The V gene end was trimmed by 0 bases and the J gene end by 7 bases; junction bases not matched to a gene: 7. The CDR3 bases are TGTGCCAGCAGCCAAGATGGATCTAGCGGGGTAGAGCAGTACTTC. It specifies CASSQDGSSGVEQYF.